This T cell receptor beta chain was recorded in a study of glioma-infiltrating T cells after dendritic cell vaccination. Study-wide context: The vaccine used monocyte-derived dendritic cells pulsed overnight with autologous tumor lysate. The study, taken as a whole, reports: TCR clonality showed no direct relationship with survival.

In the case of this clone: Its antigen is unidentified.

Up to 2 ug genomic DNA was used for TCRB CDR3 amplification. The primer mix had 60 V beta and 13 J beta primers. Profiled with immunoSEQ multiplex PCR; TCRdb holds only in-frame clones, not every one. The data show about 67,000 clones, about 86% seen once. The CDR3 spans 16 residues. J gave up 8 bases and V 0 bases, and 11 bases lay outside the gene matches. Looked up from germline, CDR1 is SGHDT and CDR2 is YYEEEE. The chain links TRBV5-6 to TRBJ2-1; 7 bases match TRBD1. This sequence originates from a human donor with glioblastoma. Sequencing used blood, obtained before dendritic cell vaccination. The CDR3 DNA reads TGTGCCAGCAGCTTGGGGTTCGGGACAGTGCAGGATGAGCAGTTCTTC. Residues: CASSLGFGTVQDEQFF.